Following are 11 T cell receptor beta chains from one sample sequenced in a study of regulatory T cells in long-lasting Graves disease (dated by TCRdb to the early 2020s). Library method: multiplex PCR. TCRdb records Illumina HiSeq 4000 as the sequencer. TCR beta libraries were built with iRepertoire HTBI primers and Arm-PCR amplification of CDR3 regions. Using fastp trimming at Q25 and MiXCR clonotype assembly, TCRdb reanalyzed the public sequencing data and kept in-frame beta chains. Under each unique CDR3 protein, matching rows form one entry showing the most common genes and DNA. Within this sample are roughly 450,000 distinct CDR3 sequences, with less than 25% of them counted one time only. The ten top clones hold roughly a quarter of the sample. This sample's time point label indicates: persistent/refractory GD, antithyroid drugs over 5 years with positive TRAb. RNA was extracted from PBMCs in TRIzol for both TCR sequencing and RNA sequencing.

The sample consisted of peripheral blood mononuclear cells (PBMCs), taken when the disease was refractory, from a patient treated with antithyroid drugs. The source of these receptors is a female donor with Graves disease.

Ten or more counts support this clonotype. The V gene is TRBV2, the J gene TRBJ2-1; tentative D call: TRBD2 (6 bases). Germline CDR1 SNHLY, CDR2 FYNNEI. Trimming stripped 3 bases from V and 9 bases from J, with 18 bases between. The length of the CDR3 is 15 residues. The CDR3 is CASSDSGLALGEQFF. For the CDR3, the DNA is TGTGCCAGCAGTGATTCTGGTCTAGCGTTAGGTGAGCAGTTCTTC. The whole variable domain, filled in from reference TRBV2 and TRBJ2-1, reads EPEVTQTPSHQVTQMGQEVILRCVPISNHLYFYWYRQILGQKVEFLVSFYNNEISEKSEIFDDQFSVERPDGSNFTLKIRSTKLEDSAMYFCASSDSGLALGEQFFGPGTRLTVL.

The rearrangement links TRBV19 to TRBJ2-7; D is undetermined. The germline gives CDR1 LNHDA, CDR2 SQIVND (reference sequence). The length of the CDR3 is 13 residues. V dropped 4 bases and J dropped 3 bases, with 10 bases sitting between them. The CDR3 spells CASSTPGVYEQYF. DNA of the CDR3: TGTGCCAGTAGTACCCCGGGCGTCTACGAGCAGTACTTC. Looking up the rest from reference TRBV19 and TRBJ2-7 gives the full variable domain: DGGITQSPKYLFRKEGQNVTLSCEQNLNHDAMYWYRQDPGQGLRLIYYSQIVNDFQKGDIAEGYSVSREKKESFPLTVTSAQKNPTAFYLCASSTPGVYEQYFGPGTRLTVT.

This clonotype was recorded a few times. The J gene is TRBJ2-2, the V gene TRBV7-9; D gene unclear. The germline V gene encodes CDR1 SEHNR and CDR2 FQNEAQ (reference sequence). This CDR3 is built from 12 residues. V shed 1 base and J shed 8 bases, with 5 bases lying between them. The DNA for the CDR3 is TGTGCCAGCAGCTTAGAGGCAGGGGAGCTGTTTTTT. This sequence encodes CASSLEAGELFF.

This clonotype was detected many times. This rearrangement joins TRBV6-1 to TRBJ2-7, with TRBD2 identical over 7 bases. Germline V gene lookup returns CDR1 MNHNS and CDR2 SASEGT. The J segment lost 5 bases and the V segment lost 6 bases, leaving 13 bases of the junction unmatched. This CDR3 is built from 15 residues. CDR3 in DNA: TGTGCCAGCAGCCTTTCGGCGGGAGATATCAACGAGCAGTACTTC. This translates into CASSLSAGDINEQYF.

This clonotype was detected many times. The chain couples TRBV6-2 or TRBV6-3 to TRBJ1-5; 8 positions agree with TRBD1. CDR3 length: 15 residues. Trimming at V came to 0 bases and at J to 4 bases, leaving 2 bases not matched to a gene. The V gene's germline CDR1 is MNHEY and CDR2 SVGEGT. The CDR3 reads CASSYSDRVNQPQHF. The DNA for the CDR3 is TGTGCCAGCAGTTACTCGGACAGGGTGAATCAGCCCCAGCATTTT.

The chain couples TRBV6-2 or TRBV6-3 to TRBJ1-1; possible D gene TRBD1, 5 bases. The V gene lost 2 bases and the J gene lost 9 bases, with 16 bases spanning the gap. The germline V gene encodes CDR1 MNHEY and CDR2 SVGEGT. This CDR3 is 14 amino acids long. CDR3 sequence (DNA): TGTGCCAGCAGTTACAGGGGCAGCCAAAAAAAAGCTTTCTTT. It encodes CASSYRGSQKKAFF.

CDR3 coding DNA: TGCAGTGCGGTGGGAGGAAAGAAGGATGGCTACACCTTC. Translated, it gives CSAVGGKKDGYTF. The chain combines TRBV20-1 with TRBJ1-2; unclear D gene. The CDR3 runs 13 residues. CDR1 DFQATT and CDR2 SNEGSKA come from the germline V gene (reference sequence). V was trimmed by 6 bases and J by 6 bases, leaving 17 bases between them.

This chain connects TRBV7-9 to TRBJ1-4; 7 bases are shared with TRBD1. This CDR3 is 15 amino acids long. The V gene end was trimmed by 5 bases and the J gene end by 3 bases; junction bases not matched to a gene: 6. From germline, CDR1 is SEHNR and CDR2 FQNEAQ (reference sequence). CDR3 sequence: CASSHRQGANEKLFF. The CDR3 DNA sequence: TGTGCCAGCAGCCATAGACAGGGAGCTAATGAAAAACTGTTTTTT.

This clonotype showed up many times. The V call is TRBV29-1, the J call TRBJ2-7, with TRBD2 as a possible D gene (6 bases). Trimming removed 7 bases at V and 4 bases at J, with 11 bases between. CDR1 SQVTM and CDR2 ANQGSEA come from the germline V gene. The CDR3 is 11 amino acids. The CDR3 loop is CSGGTVYEQYF. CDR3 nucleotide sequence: TGCAGCGGCGGGACGGTTTACGAGCAGTACTTC.

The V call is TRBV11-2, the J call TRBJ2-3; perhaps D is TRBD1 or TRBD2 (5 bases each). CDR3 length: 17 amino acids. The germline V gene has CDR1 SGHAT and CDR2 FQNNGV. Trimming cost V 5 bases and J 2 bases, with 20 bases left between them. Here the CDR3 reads CASSTHRGSPTTDTQYF. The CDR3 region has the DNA TGTGCCAGCAGCACCCACCGGGGCTCGCCCACCACAGATACGCAGTATTTT. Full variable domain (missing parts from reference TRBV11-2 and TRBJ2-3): EAGVAQSPRYKIIEKRQSVAFWCNPISGHATLYWYQQILGQGPKLLIQFQNNGVVDDSQLPKDRFSAERLKGVDSTLKIQPAKLEDSAVYLCASSTHRGSPTTDTQYFGPGTRLTVL.

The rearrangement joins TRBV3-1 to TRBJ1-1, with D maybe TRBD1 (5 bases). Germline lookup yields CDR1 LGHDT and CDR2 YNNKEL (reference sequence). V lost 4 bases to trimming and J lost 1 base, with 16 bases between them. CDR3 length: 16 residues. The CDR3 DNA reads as TGTGCCAGCAGCCTCCTGGGCCCGGGGGGGAACACTGAAGCTTTCTTT. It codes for CASSLLGPGGNTEAFF.